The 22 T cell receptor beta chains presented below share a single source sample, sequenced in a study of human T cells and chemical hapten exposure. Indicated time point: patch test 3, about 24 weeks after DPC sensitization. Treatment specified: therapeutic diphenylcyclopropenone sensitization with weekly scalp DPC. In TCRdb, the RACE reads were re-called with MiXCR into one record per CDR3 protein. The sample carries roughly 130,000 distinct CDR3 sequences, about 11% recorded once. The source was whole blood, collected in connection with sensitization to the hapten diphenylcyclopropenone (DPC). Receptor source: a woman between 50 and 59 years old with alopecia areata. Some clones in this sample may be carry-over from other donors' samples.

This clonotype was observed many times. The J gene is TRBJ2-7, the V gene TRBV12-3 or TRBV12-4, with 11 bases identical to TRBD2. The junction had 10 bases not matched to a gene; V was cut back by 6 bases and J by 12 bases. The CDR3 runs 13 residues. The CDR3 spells CASSPGLADSRYF. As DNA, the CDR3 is TGTGCCAGCAGCCCGGGACTAGCGGACTCCAGGTACTTC.

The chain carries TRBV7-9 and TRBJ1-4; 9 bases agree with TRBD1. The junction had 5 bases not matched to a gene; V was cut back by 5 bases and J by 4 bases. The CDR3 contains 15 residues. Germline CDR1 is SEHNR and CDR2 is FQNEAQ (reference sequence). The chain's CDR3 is CASSVRDRDNEKLFF. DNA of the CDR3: TGTGCCAGCAGCGTCCGGGACAGGGATAATGAAAAACTGTTTTTT.

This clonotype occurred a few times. This chain's CDR3 is CASSPPGSLNTEAFF. DNA for the CDR3: TGTGCCAGCTCACCACCGGGCAGCTTGAACACTGAAGCTTTCTTT. The chain is built from TRBV18 and TRBJ1-1; D gene ambiguous. CDR1 and CDR2 from the germline V gene are KGHSH and LQKENI. The CDR3 sequence is 15 residues long. V was cut by 0 bases and J by 0 bases, with 8 bases left in between.

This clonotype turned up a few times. The DNA for the CDR3 is TGTGCCAGCCGCCCTGACAGGTCCCAAGAGACCCAGTACTTC. Protein sequence: CASRPDRSQETQYF. V is TRBV7-6 and J is TRBJ2-5, with D perhaps matching TRBD1 (6 bases). Germline-derived CDR1 and CDR2 are SGHVS and FNYEAQ. V dropped 8 bases and J dropped 1 base, with 14 bases sitting between them. There are 14 residues in the CDR3. Using reference TRBV7-6 and TRBJ2-5 for the parts outside the CDR3, the full variable domain is GAGVSQSPRYKVTKRGQDVALRCDPISGHVSLYWYRQALGQGPEFLTYFNYEAQQDKSGLPNDRFSAERPEGSISTLTIQRTEQRDSAMYRCASRPDRSQETQYFGPGTRLLVL.

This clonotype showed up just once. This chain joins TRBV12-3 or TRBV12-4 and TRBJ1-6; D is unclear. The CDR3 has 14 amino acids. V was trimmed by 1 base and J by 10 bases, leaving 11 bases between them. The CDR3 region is CASSLGQANSPLHF. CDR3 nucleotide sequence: TGTGCCAGCAGTTTAGGGCAGGCAAACTCACCCCTCCACTTT.

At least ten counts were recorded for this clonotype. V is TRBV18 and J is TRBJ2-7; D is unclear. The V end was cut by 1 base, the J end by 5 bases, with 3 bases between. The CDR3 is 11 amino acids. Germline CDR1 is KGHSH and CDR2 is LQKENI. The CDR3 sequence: CASSPQNEQYF. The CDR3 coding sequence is TGTGCCAGCTCACCACAAAACGAGCAGTACTTC.

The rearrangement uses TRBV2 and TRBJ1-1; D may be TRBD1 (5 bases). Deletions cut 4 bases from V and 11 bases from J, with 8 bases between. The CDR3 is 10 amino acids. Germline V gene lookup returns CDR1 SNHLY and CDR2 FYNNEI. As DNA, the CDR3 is TGTGCCAGCAGTGGGGGGGTCGCTTTCTTT. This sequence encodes CASSGGVAFF.

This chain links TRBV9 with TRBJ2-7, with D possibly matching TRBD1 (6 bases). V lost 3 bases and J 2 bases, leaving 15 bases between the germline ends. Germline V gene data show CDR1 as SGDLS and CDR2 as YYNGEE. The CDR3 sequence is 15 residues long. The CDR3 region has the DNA TGTGCCAGCAGCGGGTCCGGGACAACCCCCTACGAGCAGTACTTC. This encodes CASSGSGTTPYEQYF.

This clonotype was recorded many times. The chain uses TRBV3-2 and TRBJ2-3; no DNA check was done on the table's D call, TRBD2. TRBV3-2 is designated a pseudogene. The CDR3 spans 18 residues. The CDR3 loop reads CASSHGSSGPRFTDTQYF. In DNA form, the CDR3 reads TGTGCCAGCAGCCACGGCTCTAGCGGGCCCCGATTCACAGATACGCAGTATTTT.

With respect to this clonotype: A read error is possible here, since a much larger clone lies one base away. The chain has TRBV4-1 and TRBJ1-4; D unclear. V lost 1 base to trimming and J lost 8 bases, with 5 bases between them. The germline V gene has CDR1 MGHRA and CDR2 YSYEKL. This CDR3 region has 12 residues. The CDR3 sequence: CASSQGTEKLFF. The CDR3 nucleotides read TGCGCCAGCAGCCAAGGAACCGAAAAACTGTTTTTT.

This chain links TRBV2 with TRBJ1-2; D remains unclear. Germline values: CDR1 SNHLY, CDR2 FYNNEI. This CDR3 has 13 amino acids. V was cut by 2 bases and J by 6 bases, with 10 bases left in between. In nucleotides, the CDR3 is TGTGCCAGCAGTGAAATAGGCCAGGATGGCTACACCTTC. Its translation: CASSEIGQDGYTF. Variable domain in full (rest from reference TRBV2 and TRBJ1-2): EPEVTQTPSHQVTQMGQEVILRCVPISNHLYFYWYRQILGQKVEFLVSFYNNEISEKSEIFDDQFSVERPDGSNFTLKIRSTKLEDSAMYFCASSEIGQDGYTFGSGTRLTVV.

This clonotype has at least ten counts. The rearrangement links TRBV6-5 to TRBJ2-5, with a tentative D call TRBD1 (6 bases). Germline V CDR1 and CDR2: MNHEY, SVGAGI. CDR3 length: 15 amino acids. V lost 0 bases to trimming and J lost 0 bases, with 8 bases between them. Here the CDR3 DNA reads TGTGCCAGCAGTTACTCGGGGGCTTACCAAGAGACCCAGTACTTC. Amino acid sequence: CASSYSGAYQETQYF.

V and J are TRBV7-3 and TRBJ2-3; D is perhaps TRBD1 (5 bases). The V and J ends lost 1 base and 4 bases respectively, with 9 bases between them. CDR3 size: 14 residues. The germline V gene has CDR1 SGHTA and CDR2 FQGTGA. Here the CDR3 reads CASSLKGRADTQYF. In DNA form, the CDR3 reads TGTGCCAGCAGCTTAAAGGGCAGGGCAGATACGCAGTATTTT.

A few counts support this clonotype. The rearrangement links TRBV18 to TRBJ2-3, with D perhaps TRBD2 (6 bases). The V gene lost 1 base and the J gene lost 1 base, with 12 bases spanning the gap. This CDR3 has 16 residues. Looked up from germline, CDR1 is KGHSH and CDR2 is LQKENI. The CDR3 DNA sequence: TGTGCCAGCTCACCACGGCGGGAAAGACGCACAGATACGCAGTATTTT. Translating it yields CASSPRRERRTDTQYF.

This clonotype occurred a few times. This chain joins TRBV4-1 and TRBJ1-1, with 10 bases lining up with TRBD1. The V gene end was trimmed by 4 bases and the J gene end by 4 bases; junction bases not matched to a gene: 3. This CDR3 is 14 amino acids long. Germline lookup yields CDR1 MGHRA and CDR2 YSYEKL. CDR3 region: CASSRTGGSTEAFF. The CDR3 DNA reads TGCGCCAGCAGCCGGACAGGGGGTAGCACTGAAGCTTTCTTT.

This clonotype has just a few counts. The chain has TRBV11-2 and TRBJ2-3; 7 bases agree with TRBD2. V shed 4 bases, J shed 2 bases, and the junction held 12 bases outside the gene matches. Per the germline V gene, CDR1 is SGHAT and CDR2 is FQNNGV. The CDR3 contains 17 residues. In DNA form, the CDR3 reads TGTGCCAGCAGCTACACGATCGGGGGAGGGACCACAGATACGCAGTATTTT. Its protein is CASSYTIGGGTTDTQYF.

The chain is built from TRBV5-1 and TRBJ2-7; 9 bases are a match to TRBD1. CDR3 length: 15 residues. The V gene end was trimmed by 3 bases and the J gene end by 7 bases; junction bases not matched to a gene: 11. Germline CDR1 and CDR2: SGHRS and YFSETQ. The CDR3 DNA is TGCGCCAGCAGCTATCGCGGGACAGGGCAAGATGAGCAGTACTTC. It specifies CASSYRGTGQDEQYF.

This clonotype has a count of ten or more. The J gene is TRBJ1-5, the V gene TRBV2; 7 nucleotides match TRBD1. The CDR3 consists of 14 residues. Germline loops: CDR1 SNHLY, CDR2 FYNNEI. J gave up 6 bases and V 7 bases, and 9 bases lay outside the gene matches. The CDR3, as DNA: TGTGCCAGCAAGGAACAGGGGACCGCTCAGCCCCAGCATTTT. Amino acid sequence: CASKEQGTAQPQHF.

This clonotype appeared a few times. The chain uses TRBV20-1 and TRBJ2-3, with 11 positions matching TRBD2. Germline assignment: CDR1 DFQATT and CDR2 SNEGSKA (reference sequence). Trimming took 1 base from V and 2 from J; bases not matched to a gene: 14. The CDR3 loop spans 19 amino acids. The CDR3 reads CSARAGTSGPQLVTDTQYF. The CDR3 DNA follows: TGCAGTGCTAGAGCCGGGACTAGCGGACCTCAATTAGTCACAGATACGCAGTATTTT.

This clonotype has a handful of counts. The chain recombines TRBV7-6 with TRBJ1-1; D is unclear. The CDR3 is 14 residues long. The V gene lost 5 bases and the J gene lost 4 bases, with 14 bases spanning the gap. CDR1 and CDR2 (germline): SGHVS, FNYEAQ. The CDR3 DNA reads TGTGCCAGCAGCAGGAAGCCGACCGGCACTGAAGCTTTCTTT. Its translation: CASSRKPTGTEAFF.

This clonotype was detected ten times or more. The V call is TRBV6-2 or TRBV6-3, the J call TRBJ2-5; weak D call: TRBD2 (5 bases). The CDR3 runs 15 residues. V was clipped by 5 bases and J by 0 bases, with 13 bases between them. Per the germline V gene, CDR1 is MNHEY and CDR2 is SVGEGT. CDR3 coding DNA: TGTGCCAGCAGTCCCATAAGGCGGGACCAAGAGACCCAGTACTTC. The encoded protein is CASSPIRRDQETQYF.

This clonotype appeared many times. The CDR3 nucleotides read TGTGCCAGCAGCTTGCCCAGCTCTGGGGCCAACGTCCTGACTTTC. Residues: CASSLPSSGANVLTF. The genes are TRBV5-4 and TRBJ2-6; D is uncertain. V was trimmed by 1 base and J by 0 bases, leaving 5 bases between them. The CDR3 is 15 amino acids. The germline V gene encodes CDR1 SGHNT and CDR2 YYREEE (reference sequence).